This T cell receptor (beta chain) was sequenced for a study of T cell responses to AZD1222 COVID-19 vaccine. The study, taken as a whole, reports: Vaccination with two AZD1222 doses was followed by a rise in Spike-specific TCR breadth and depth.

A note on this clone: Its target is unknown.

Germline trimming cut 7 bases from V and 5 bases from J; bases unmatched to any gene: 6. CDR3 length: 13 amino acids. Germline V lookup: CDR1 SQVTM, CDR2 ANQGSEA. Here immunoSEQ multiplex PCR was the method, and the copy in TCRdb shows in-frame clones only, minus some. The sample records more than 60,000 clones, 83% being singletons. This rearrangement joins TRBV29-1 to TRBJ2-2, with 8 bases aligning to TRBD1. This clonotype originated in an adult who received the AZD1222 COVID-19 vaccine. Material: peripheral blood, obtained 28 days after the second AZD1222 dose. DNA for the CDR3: TGCAGCGCAAGGACAGGGAGTACCGGGGAGCTGTTTTTT. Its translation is CSARTGSTGELFF.